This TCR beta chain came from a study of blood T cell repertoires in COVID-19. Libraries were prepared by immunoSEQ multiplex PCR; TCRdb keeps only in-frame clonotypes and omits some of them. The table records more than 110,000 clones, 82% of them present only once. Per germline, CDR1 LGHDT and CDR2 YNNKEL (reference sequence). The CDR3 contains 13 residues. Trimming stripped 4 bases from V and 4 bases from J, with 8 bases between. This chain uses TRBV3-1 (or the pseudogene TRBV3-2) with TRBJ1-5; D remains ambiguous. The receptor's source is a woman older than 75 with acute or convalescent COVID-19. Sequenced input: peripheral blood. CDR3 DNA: TGTGCCAGCAGCCCGGGGTTGAATCAGCCCCAGCATTTT. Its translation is CASSPGLNQPQHF.